The 27 T cell receptor beta chains below come from one sample, sequenced in a study of T cell repertoires in cytomegalovirus infection. TCRdb reprocessed the reads via MiXCR and lists one record per CDR3 protein. Of fewer than 550,000 distinct CDR3 sequences listed, around a quarter are singletons. Sequencing input: PBMCs. These TCRs come from a human donor in good health (CMV status not recorded). Some clones in this sample may be carry-over from other donors' samples.

The V gene is TRBV30, the J gene TRBJ1-6; tentatively, D is TRBD1 (5 bases). Trimming pared 1 base from V and 7 bases from J, leaving 8 bases between. This CDR3 is built from 13 residues. Germline CDR1 and CDR2: GTSNPN and SVGIG (reference sequence). CDR3 loop: CAWSAGRNSPLHF. CDR3 bases: TGTGCCTGGAGTGCAGGGAGGAATTCACCCCTCCACTTT.

The chain has TRBV5-1 and TRBJ2-3; D unresolved. The V gene's germline CDR1 is SGHRS and CDR2 YFSETQ. V was trimmed by 2 bases and J by 5 bases, leaving 12 bases between them. This CDR3 region has 14 residues. The CDR3, as DNA: TGCGCCAGCAGCTTTTTTGGGTTGGGAGATACGCAGTATTTT. This gives the protein CASSFFGLGDTQYF.

This clonotype has more than one count but fewer than ten. The CDR3 DNA reads as TGTGCCAGCAGCTTATCGCGGGGGGGGATCCGACAAGAGACCCAGTACTTC. The encoded protein is CASSLSRGGIRQETQYF. The chain combines TRBV7-2 with TRBJ2-5, with TRBD2 matching 9 bases. This CDR3 is built from 17 residues. With 2 bases clipped from V and 2 bases from J, the junction kept 9 bases outside the gene matches. Germline loops: CDR1 SGHTA, CDR2 FQGNSA.

V gene TRBV12-3 or TRBV12-4 combines with J gene TRBJ2-2; D unresolved. The germline V and J ends were trimmed by 7 bases and 1 base, with 10 bases remaining between them. The CDR3 runs 14 residues. CDR3 loop: CASKDVLNTGELFF. CDR3 sequence (DNA): TGTGCCAGCAAGGACGTTCTGAACACCGGGGAGCTGTTTTTT.

The rearrangement uses TRBV14 and TRBJ2-7, with 9 bases that match TRBD1. The V gene end was trimmed by 4 bases and the J gene end by 3 bases; junction bases not matched to a gene: 16. The CDR3 runs to 18 residues. Germline CDR1 SGHDN, CDR2 FVKESK. The CDR3 DNA follows: TGTGCCAGCAGCCTAGGACAGGGGATCCGTCTACCTAACTACGAGCAGTACGTC. Amino acids: CASSLGQGIRLPNYEQYV.

This clonotype showed up many times. The gene calls are TRBV7-3 and TRBJ2-5; perhaps D is TRBD1 or TRBD2 (5 bases each). CDR3 length: 13 residues. The V gene's germline CDR1 is SGHTA and CDR2 FQGTGA. Trimming left V 3 bases short and J 1 base short, with 6 bases between. CDR3 sequence reads: CASSFGAQETQYF. CDR3 nucleotides: TGTGCCAGCAGCTTCGGGGCCCAAGAGACCCAGTACTTC.

This clonotype was detected only a few times. The chain is built from TRBV10-3 and TRBJ2-7; D perhaps matches TRBD2 (7 bases). Germline CDR1 is ENHRY and CDR2 is SYGVKD. V was cut by 3 bases and J by 6 bases, with 21 bases left in between. The CDR3 has 16 residues. The CDR3 DNA reads as TGTGCCATCAGTGACCCTTTGGGGGGGCGAACGGTCGAGCAGTACGTC. It encodes CAISDPLGGRTVEQYV.

The rearrangement joins TRBV7-9 to TRBJ2-3; D unclear. CDR3 length: 12 amino acids. V lost 3 bases and J 9 bases, leaving 10 bases between the germline ends. Germline CDR1 is SEHNR and CDR2 is FQNEAQ (reference sequence). This chain's CDR3 is CASSLTSQTQYF. CDR3 bases: TGTGCCAGCAGCTTGACAAGCCAAACGCAGTATTTT.

The rearrangement uses TRBV6-2 or TRBV6-3 and TRBJ2-1; D unclear. Looked up from germline, CDR1 is MNHEY and CDR2 is SVGEGT. The CDR3 runs to 13 residues. V lost 2 bases and J 7 bases, leaving 9 bases between the germline ends. CDR3 sequence (DNA): TGTGCCAGCAGTTACCGGATCAATAATGAGCAGTTCTTC. Its translation is CASSYRINNEQFF.

This sequence joins TRBV20-1 and TRBJ2-7, with 11 bases that match TRBD2. V lost 5 bases, J lost 1 base, and 7 bases stayed unmatched. The CDR3 loop spans 15 amino acids. From germline, CDR1 is DFQATT and CDR2 SNEGSKA (reference sequence). Here the CDR3 DNA reads TGCAGTGCTCCTAGCGGGAGGCCTTCATCCTACGAGCAGTACTTC. Translating it yields CSAPSGRPSSYEQYF.

This clonotype was seen a handful of times. The rearrangement joins TRBV29-1 to TRBJ2-1, with D possibly being TRBD1 or TRBD2 (6 bases each). CDR1 and CDR2 (germline): SQVTM, ANQGSEA. Trimming shortened V by 5 bases and J by 4 bases, and 12 bases separated the two germline ends. There are 13 residues in the CDR3. The CDR3 nucleotides are TGCAGCGTTCAAGTAGGGGGGTACAATGAGCAGTTCTTC. Translation gives CSVQVGGYNEQFF.

This clonotype was detected only a few times. V usage is TRBV5-1 and J usage is TRBJ2-1; 7 bases line up with TRBD1. The CDR3 length is 13 residues. The germline V gene encodes CDR1 SGHRS and CDR2 YFSETQ. V lost 2 bases and J lost 7; bases outside the gene matches: 3. The chain's CDR3 is CASSLQGTNEQFF. CDR3 DNA sequence: TGCGCCAGCAGCTTACAGGGGACAAATGAGCAGTTCTTC.

This clonotype has only one observation. The V gene is TRBV7-6, the J gene TRBJ2-3, with 10 bases matching TRBD2. Germline trimming cut 2 bases from V and 6 bases from J; bases unmatched to any gene: 8. CDR1 and CDR2 from the germline V gene are SGHVS and FNYEAQ. This CDR3 contains 16 residues. Here the CDR3 reads CASSLIGTSERDTQYF. In DNA, the CDR3 is TGTGCCAGCAGCTTAATCGGGACTAGCGAGCGGGATACGCAGTATTTT.

This CDR3 reads CASTRGLAGATGELFF. CDR3 nucleotides: TGTGCCAGCACCCGGGGGTTAGCGGGAGCCACCGGGGAGCTGTTTTTT. The V call is TRBV12-3 or TRBV12-4, the J call TRBJ2-2; 9 nucleotides line up with TRBD2. The junction had 10 bases not matched to a gene; V was cut back by 7 bases and J by 4 bases. This CDR3 comprises 16 residues.

The V gene is TRBV6-6, the J gene TRBJ1-5; unclear D gene. Trimming cost V 7 bases and J 3 bases, with 16 bases left between them. This CDR3 is built from 15 residues. Germline V lookup: CDR1 MNHNY, CDR2 SVGAGI (reference sequence). The CDR3 region has the DNA TGTGCCAGCACCTCGCTCGGATCGACCAATCAGCCCCAGCATTTT. It encodes CASTSLGSTNQPQHF.

This chain uses TRBV12-3 or TRBV12-4 with TRBJ2-2, with D possibly matching TRBD2 (6 bases). Between the trimmed V and J ends, which lost 0 bases and 6 bases, there was a span of 14 bases. This CDR3 is 16 amino acids long. The CDR3 loop is CASSLAAGRGSGELFF. As DNA, the CDR3 is TGTGCCAGCAGTTTAGCCGCGGGGCGCGGGTCCGGGGAGCTGTTTTTT.

As regards this clonotype: One end of the junction does not line up with germline, which may come from a read error. The chain employs TRBV2 and TRBJ2-7; D call uncertain. The CDR3 covers 14 residues. CDR1 and CDR2 from the germline V gene are SNHLY and FYNNEI. CDR3: CASGDPALFYEQYF. CDR3 in DNA: TGTGCCAGCGGTGATCCGGCCCTCTTCTACGAGCAGTACTTC.

A few counts support this clonotype. The chain couples TRBV18 to TRBJ1-2; 7 nucleotides agree with TRBD1. The CDR3 is made up of 16 amino acids. The germline gives CDR1 KGHSH, CDR2 LQKENI. J lost 8 bases, V lost 1 base, and 13 bases had no gene match. The chain's CDR3 is CASSPLSRVQGGGYTF. The CDR3, as DNA: TGTGCCAGCTCACCACTTTCGAGAGTTCAAGGGGGCGGCTACACCTTC.

This clonotype appeared a few times. The rearrangement links TRBV18 to TRBJ2-7; 7 bases line up with TRBD2. The CDR3 spans 14 residues. Per the germline V gene, CDR1 is KGHSH and CDR2 is LQKENI. The trim removed 3 bases at V and 5 bases at J, leaving 7 bases unmatched. The CDR3 sequence is CASSPSTRENEQYF. CDR3 nucleotide sequence: TGTGCCAGCTCACCCTCTACGCGGGAGAACGAGCAGTACTTC.

This clonotype was recorded a few times. The V gene is TRBV5-4, the J gene TRBJ1-6; unclear D gene. V was trimmed by 0 bases and J by 7 bases, leaving 8 bases between them. The CDR3 covers 14 residues. Per germline, CDR1 SGHNT and CDR2 YYREEE (reference sequence). In DNA, the CDR3 is TGTGCCAGCAGCTTGGTTGAGGCCAATTCACCCCTCCACTTT. This translates into CASSLVEANSPLHF.

This chain uses TRBV12-3 or TRBV12-4 with TRBJ2-3, with D maybe TRBD2 (6 bases). Trimming took 0 bases from V and 4 from J, leaving 14 bases between them. The length of the CDR3 is 16 residues. Here the CDR3 reads CASSLAGGGDPDTQYF. The DNA for the CDR3 is TGTGCCAGCAGTTTAGCGGGTGGAGGGGACCCAGATACGCAGTATTTT.

This clonotype was counted only a few times. The genes are TRBV10-3 and TRBJ2-1, with a weak D call TRBD2 (5 bases). V lost 9 bases to trimming and J lost 5 bases, with 23 bases between them. Germline V lookup: CDR1 ENHRY, CDR2 SYGVKD. CDR3 size: 16 residues. Here the CDR3 reads CAIASSTRGPDNEQFF. The CDR3 DNA follows: TGTGCCATAGCGAGTTCGACGAGAGGGCCGGACAATGAGCAGTTCTTC.

This clonotype was picked up many times. This chain links TRBV7-3 with TRBJ2-7; 7 nucleotides match TRBD1. V trimming: 5 bases; J trimming: 5 bases; junction bases outside the gene matches: 3. From germline, CDR1 is SGHTA and CDR2 FQGTGA. The CDR3 sequence is 12 residues long. CDR3 coding DNA: TGTGCCAGCAGCCCAGGACAGGACGAGCAGTACTTC. This codes for CASSPGQDEQYF.

This clonotype was found a few times. This sequence joins TRBV6-5 and TRBJ2-3; tentatively, D is TRBD1 (5 bases). This CDR3 has 15 residues. The germline V gene has CDR1 MNHEY and CDR2 SVGAGI. V lost 2 bases to trimming and J lost 0 bases, with 9 bases between them. The CDR3 loop is CASSYQQDSTDTQYF. DNA of the CDR3: TGTGCCAGCAGTTACCAACAGGACAGCACAGATACGCAGTATTTT.

This clonotype occurred many times. V gene TRBV6-2 or TRBV6-3 combines with J gene TRBJ2-7; D is uncertain. The CDR3 covers 14 residues. The germline gives CDR1 MNHEY, CDR2 SVGEGT. With 5 bases removed from V and 4 bases from J, the gap between germline ends came to 15 bases. CDR3: CASSKPTAPYEQYV. Written as DNA, the CDR3 is TGTGCCAGCAGTAAACCGACGGCACCGTACGAGCAGTACGTC.

This clonotype came up a few times. V gene TRBV11-2 combines with J gene TRBJ2-7; D possibly corresponds to TRBD2 (5 bases). V lost 5 bases and J 4 bases, leaving 15 bases between the germline ends. Germline lookup yields CDR1 SGHAT and CDR2 FQNNGV. The CDR3 extends over 14 amino acids. The CDR3: CASSRTTTRYEQYV. The CDR3 DNA follows: TGTGCCAGCAGCCGAACCACAACTAGGTACGAGCAGTACGTC.

This chain uses TRBV6-2 or TRBV6-3 with TRBJ2-1, with 9 bases that match TRBD2. V was clipped by 2 bases and J by 8 bases; unmatched bases: 1. The CDR3 is 13 amino acids. Germline-derived CDR1 and CDR2 are MNHEY and SVGEGT. CDR3 region: CASSYLAGYEQFF. The CDR3 DNA reads TGTGCCAGCAGTTACCTAGCGGGGTATGAGCAGTTCTTC.